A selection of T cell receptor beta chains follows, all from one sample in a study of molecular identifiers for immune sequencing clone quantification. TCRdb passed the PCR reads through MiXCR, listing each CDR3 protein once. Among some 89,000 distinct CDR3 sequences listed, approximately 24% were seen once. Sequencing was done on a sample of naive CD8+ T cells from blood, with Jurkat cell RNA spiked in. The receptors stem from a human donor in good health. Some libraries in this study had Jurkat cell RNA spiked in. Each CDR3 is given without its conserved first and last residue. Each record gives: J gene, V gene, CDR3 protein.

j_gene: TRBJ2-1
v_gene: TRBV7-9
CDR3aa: ASSGAVWETYNEQF

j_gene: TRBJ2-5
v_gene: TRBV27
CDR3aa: ASGGYRDRQETQY

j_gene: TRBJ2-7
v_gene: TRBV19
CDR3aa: ASSIFQGSYEQY

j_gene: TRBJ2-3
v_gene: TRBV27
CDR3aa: ASSFLDRGTDTQY

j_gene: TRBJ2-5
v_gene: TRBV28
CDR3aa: ASSLGAGTSTETQY

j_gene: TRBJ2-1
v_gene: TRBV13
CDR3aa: ASSLVGGMYNEQF

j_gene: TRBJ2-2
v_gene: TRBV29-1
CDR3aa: SVEEGRAGELF

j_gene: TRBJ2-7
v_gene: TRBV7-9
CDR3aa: ASSLEGRGEQY

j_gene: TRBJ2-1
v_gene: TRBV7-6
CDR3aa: ASSPRYNEQF

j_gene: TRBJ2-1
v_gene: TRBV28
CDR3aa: ASRSTSGIYNEQF

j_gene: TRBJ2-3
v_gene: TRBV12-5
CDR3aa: ASGLGSGGTDTQY

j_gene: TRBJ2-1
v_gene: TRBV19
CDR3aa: AVTGGGYNEQF

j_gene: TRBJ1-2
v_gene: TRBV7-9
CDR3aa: ASSLTGTGGGSNGYT

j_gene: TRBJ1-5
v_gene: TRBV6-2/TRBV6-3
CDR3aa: ASSSKGPTNSRASNQPQH

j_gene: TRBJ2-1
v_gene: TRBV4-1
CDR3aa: ASSQAAALSEQF

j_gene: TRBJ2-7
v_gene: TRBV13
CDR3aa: ASSLWEVEGYEQY

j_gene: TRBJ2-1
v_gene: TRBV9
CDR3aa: ASSVTGSSYNEQF

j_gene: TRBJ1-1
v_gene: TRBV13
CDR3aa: ASSFLSTEAF

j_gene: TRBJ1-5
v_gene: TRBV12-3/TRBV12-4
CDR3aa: ASGVPGNQPQH

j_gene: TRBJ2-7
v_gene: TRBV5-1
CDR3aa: ASSPLAAVGLGSYEQY

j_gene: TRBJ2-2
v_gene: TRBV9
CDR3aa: ASSFRLAGGFTGELF

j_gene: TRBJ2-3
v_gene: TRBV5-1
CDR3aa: ASSLAYEFGYTDTQY

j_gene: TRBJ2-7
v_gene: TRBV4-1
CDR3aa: ASSQSFPGYEQY

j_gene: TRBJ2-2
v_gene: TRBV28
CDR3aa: ASRDRRGGIAANTGELF

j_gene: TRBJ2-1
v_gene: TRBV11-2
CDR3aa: ASSLYLMEQF

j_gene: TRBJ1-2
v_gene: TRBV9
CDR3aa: ASSSPLGLSGYGYT

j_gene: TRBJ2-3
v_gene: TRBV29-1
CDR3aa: SVAPAFRDRGGDTQY

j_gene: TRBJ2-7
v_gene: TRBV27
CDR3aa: ASSSTVRGYEQY

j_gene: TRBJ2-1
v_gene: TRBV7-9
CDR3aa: ASSPGQGAYEQF

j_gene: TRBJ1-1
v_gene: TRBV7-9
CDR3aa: ASSPNDGNTEAF

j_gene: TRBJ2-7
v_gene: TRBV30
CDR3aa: AWSVGGALEQY

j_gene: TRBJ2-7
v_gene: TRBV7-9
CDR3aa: ASSDEASSKQGHEQY

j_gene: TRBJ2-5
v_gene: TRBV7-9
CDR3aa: ASSLALPYQETQY

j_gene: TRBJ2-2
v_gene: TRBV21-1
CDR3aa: ASSQPPGVGGWGGRYTGELF

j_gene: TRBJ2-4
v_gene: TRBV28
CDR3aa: ASSLSGALPLVAKNIQY

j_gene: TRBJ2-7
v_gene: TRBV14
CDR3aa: ASSQLPGQGAYEQY

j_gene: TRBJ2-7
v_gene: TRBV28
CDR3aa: ASSWTQDRHSYEQY

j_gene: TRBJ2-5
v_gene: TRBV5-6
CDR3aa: ASSLETGVETQY

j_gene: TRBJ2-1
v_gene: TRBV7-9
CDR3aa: ASSLVKGYNEQF

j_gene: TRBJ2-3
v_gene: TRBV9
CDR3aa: ASSGDVGTDTQY

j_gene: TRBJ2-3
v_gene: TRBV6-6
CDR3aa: ASSYPLAESTDTQY

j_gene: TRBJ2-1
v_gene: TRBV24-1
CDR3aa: ATSDFANEQF

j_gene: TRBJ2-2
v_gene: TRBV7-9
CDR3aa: ASSDTNTGELF

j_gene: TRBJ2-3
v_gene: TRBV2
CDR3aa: ASNRDREVTSTDTQY

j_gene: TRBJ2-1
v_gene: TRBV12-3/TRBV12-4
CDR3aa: ASSFEGTEKYNEQF

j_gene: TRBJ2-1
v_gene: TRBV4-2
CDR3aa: ASSQVVEGPYNEQF

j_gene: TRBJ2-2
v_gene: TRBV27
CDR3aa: ASSVGGELF

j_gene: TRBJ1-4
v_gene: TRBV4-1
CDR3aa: ASSQPQEVPAGNEKLF

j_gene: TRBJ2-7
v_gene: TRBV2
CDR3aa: ASRNSREDHSYEQY

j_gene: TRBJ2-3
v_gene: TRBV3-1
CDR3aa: ASSPGLAHKPDTQY

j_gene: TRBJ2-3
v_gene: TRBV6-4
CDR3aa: ATSSGATDTQY

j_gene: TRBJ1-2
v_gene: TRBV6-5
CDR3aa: ASSRGQRSGYT

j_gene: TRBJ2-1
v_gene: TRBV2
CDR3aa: ASSESDTYGDEQF

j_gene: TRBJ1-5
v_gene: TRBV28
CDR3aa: ASSLWGQKNKPQH

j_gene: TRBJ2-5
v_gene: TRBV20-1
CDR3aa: SARVFRGEETQY

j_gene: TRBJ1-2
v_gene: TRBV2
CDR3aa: ASPFTGPLHGYT

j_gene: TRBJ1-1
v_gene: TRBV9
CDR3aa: ASSVGGGTVAF

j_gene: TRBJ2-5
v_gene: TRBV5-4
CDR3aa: ASSLMAEETQY

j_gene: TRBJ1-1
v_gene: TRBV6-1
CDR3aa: ANGQGASYTEVF

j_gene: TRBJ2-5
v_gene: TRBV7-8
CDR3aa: ASSLVATYETTPS